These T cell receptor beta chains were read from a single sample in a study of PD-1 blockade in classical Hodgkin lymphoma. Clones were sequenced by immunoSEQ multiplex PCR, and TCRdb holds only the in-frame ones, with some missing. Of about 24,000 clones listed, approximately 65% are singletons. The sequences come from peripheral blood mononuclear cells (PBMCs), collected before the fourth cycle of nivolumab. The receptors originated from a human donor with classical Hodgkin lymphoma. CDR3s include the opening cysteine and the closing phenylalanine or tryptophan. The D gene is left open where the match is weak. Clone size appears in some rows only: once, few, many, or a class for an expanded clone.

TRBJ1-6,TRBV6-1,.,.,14,TGTGCCAGCGGACGGAGCTCCTATAATTCACCCCTCCACTTT,CASGRSSYNSPLHF
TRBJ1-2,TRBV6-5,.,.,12,TGTGCCAGCAGTTCAATAATCTATGGCTACACCTTC,CASSSIIYGYTF
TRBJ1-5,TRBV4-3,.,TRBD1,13,TGCGCCAGCAGCCAGAACAGGGGGCAGCCCCAGCATTTT,CASSQNRGQPQHF
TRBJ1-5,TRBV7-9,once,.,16,TGTGCCAGCAGCTTATCCTCAGGGAATAGCAATCAGCCCCAGCATTTT,CASSLSSGNSNQPQHF
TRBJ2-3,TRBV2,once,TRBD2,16,TGTGCCAGCAGTGAAGCTAGCGGGGGCCGCGGGGATACGCAGTATTTT,CASSEASGGRGDTQYF
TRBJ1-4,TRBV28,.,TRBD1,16,TGTGCCAGCACCAGAGACAGGGTTGCAACTAATGAAAAACTGTTTTTT,CASTRDRVATNEKLFF
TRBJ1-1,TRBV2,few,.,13,TGTGCCAGCAGTAAGACTATGAACACTGAAGCTTTCTTT,CASSKTMNTEAFF
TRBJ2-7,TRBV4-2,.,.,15,TGTGCCAGCAGCCAAGCCCCTAGCGAAGTCTACGAGCAGTACTTC,CASSQAPSEVYEQYF
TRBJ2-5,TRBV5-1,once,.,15,TGCGCCAGCAGCTTACTCGGGACTGACCAAGAGACCCAGTACTTC,CASSLLGTDQETQYF
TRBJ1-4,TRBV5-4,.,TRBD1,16,TGCGCCAGCAGCCCTCAAGGGGGACAGAGTAATGAAAAACTGTTTTTT,CASSPQGGQSNEKLFF
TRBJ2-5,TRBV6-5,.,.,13,TGTGCCAGCAGTTACTCTTGGAAAGAGACCCAGTACTTC,CASSYSWKETQYF
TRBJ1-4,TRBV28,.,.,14,TGTGCCAGCAGTGGGGGGGGCTTGAGGACAAAACTGTTTTTT,CASSGGGLRTKLFF
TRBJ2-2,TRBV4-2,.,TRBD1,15,TGTGCCAGCAGCCAGAGGGGGCGTGGCACCGGGGAGCTGTTTTTT,CASSQRGRGTGELFF
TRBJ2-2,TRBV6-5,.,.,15,TGTGCCAGCAGTTATGAGGGGGTGAACACCGGGGAGCTGTTTTTT,CASSYEGVNTGELFF
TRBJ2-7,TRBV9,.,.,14,TGTGCCAGCAGCGTAGGGAACGTTTCCTACGAGCAGTACTTC,CASSVGNVSYEQYF
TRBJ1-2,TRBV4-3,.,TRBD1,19,TGCGCCAGCAGCCAAGCCAACCCCGGGGCAGGGGGCTTTATCTATGGCTACACCTTC,CASSQANPGAGGFIYGYTF
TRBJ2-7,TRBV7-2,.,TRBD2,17,TGTGCCAGCAGCTTAGCGGTAAGGACTAGCGGATCGTACGAGCAGTACTTC,CASSLAVRTSGSYEQYF
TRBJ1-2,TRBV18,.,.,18,TGTGCCAGCTCACCACGGAATGGGCTAACAGGCCTCGGGGGTGGCTACACCTTC,CASSPRNGLTGLGGGYTF
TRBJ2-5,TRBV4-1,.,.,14,TGCGCCAGCAGCTACCAGGGGGGAGGAGAGACCCAGTACTTC,CASSYQGGGETQYF
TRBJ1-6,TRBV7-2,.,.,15,TGTGCCAGCAGCCGGGACTTGACGGGGGGGTCACCCCTCCACTTT,CASSRDLTGGSPLHF
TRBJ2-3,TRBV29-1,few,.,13,TGCAGCGTTGCTTGGACTAACACAGATACGCAGTATTTT,CSVAWTNTDTQYF
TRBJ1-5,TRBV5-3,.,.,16,TGTGCTATCAAACACCCAGAGCAGGGTCAGGATCAGCCCCAGCATTTT,CAIKHPEQGQDQPQHF
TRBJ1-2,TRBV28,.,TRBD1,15,TGTGCCAGCAGTTTTATAGCAGGGGGTGGTTATGGCTACACCTTC,CASSFIAGGGYGYTF
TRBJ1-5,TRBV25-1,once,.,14,TGTGCCAGCAGTGACCATCATAGCAATCAGCCCCAGCATTTT,CASSDHHSNQPQHF
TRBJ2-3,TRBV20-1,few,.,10,TGCAGTGCTGAGGGGGTGGCGCAGTATTTT,CSAEGVAQYF
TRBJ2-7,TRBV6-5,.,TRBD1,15,TGTGCCAGCAGTTACTGGGACAGGGTATGGGTCGAGCAGTACTTC,CASSYWDRVWVEQYF
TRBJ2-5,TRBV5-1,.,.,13,TGCGCCAGCGGGCCGGGGGAGTACCAGACCCAGTACTTC,CASGPGEYQTQYF
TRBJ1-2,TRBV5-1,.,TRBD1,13,TGCGCCAGCAGCCGGACAGGGGAGTATGGCTACACCTTC,CASSRTGEYGYTF
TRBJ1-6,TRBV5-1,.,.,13,TGCGCCAGCAGCTTGCAGGGAAATTCACCCCTCCACTTT,CASSLQGNSPLHF
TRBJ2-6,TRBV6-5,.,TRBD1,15,TGTGCCAGCAGTTACCAGGGGGCTGGGGCCAACGTCCTGACTTTC,CASSYQGAGANVLTF
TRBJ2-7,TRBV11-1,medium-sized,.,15,TGTGCCAGCAGCCATCTTGTAGCAATCGACTACGAGCAGTACTTC,CASSHLVAIDYEQYF
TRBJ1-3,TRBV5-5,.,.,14,TGTGCCAGCAGCTTGAAGGTATCTGGAAACACCATATATTTT,CASSLKVSGNTIYF
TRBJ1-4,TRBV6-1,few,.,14,TGTGCCAGCAGCCGGACAGTGGGGGGTGAAAAACTGTTTTTT,CASSRTVGGEKLFF
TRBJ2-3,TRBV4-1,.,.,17,TGCGCCAGCAGCCAAGGAGCCCTGGGGCGAACCACAGATACGCAGTATTTT,CASSQGALGRTTDTQYF
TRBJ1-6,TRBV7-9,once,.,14,TGTGCCAGCAGCTTTGGCCGGGCTAATTCACCCCTCCACTTT,CASSFGRANSPLHF
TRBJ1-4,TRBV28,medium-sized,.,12,TGTGCCAGCAGCCCCCCCCGGGGGAAACTGTTTTTT,CASSPPRGKLFF
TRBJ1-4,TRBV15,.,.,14,TGTGCCACCAGCAGAGACAGGGTCGGGGAAAAACTGTTTTTT,CATSRDRVGEKLFF
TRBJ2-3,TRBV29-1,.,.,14,TGCAGCGTAGGGGCGTCGGCCGTCCCAGATACGCAGTATTTT,CSVGASAVPDTQYF
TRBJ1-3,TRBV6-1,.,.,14,TGTGCCAGCAGTGAAGAGGACGTTGGAAACACCATATATTTT,CASSEEDVGNTIYF
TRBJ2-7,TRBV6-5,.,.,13,TGTGCCAGCGCTAGCAGTGGGTGGGGCGAGCAGTACTTC,CASASSGWGEQYF
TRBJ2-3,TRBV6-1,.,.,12,TGTGCCAGCAGCCGCTTCACAGATACGCAGTATTTT,CASSRFTDTQYF
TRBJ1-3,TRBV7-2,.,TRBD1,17,TGTGCCAGCAGCTTAGTTGGGACAGGGAACTCTGGAAACACCATATATTTT,CASSLVGTGNSGNTIYF
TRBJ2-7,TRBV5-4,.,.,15,TGTGCCAGCAGCTTGGATTGGGCCAAGACCTACGAGCAGTACTTC,CASSLDWAKTYEQYF
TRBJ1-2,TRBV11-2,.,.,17,TGTGCCAGCAGCTTAGGAGGAGGGGGGAGTGCGGATGGAGGCTACACCTTC,CASSLGGGGSADGGYTF
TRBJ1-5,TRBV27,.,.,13,TGTGCCAGCAGTTCAGGCTCTAATCAGCCCCAGCATTTT,CASSSGSNQPQHF
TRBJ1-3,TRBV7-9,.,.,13,TGTGCCAGCACCGGACAGAGAGGAAACACCATATATTTT,CASTGQRGNTIYF
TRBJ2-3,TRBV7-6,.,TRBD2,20,TGTGCCAGCAGCTTAGCAGGTCCTGCGGGGCTAGCGGGGGGCCCAGATACGCAGTATTTT,CASSLAGPAGLAGGPDTQYF
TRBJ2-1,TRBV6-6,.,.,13,TGTGCCAGCAGTTCCCCATCTTACAATGAGCAGTTCTTC,CASSSPSYNEQFF
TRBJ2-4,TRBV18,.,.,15,TGTGCCAGCTCACCAGAGGCCCGCTTGAAAAACATTCAGTACTTC,CASSPEARLKNIQYF
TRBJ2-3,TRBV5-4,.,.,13,TGTGCCAGCAGCCTAACAAACACAGATACGCAGTATTTT,CASSLTNTDTQYF
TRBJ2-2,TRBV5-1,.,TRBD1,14,TGCGCCAGCTGCGACAGGGGGCAACCCGGGGAGCTGTTTTTT,CASCDRGQPGELFF
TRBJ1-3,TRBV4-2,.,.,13,TGTGCCAGCAGCTTCGAGTCTGGAAACACCATATATTTT,CASSFESGNTIYF
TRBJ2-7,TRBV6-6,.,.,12,TGTGCCAGCGGGGCGTGGGAGTACGAGCAGTACTTC,CASGAWEYEQYF
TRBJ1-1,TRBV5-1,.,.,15,TGCGCCAGCAGCTGGGCCATAGGAATGAACACTGAAGCTTTCTTT,CASSWAIGMNTEAFF